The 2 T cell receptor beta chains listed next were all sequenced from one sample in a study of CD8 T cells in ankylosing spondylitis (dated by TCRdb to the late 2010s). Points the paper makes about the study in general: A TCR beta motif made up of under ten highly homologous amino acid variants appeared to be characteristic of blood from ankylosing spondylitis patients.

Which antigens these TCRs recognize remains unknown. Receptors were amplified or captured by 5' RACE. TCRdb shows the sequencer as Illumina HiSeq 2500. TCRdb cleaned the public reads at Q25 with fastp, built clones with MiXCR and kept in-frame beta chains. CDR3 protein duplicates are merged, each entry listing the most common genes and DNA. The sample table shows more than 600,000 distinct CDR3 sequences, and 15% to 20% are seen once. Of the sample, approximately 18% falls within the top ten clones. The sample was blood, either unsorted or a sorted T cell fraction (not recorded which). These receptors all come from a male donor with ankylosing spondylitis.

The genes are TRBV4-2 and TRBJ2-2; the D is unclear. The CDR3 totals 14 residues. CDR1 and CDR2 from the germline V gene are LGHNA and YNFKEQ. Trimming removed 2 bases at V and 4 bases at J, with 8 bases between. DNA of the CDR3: TGTGCCAGCAGCCAACTGTTATCCACCGGGGAGCTGTTTTTT. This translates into CASSQLLSTGELFF.

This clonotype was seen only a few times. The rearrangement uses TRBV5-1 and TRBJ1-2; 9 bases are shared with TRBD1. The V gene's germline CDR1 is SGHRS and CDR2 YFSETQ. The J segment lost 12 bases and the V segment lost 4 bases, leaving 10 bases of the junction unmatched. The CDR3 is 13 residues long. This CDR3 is CASSDGTGRKNTF. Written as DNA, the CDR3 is TGCGCCAGCAGCGATGGGACAGGGCGTAAGAACACCTTC.